What follows is one TCR beta chain and its context. This entry is derived from a study of cytomegalovirus exposure and HLA in healthy donors. Using immunoSEQ multiplex PCR, the repertoire was profiled, and TCRdb retains in-frame clones only, with some absent. In the table there are around 190,000 clones, around 86% of which are singletons. CDR3 length: 15 amino acids. The germline V and J ends were trimmed by 2 bases and 0 bases, with 10 bases remaining between them. Germline V gene lookup returns CDR1 MDHEN and CDR2 SYDVKM. The material sequenced was PBMCs. The clonotype originates from a woman younger than 30 in good health and CMV-seronegative. The chain employs TRBV28 and TRBJ1-2; D gene unclear. The CDR3 nucleotides read TGTGCCAGCAGTTTACACATCTTGACTAACTATGGCTACACCTTC. It encodes CASSLHILTNYGYTF.